This T cell receptor beta chain was found in a study of identical twins. In TCRdb, the 5' RACE reads were re-called with MiXCR into one record per CDR3 protein. This table holds 570,000 or so distinct CDR3 sequences, roughly 9.5% found once. Study findings and constraints: Zero-insertion results could be subject to partial confounding by invariant MAIT and iNKT cells.

This clonotype has just a few counts. Its specificity is unknown. Germline CDR1 SEHNR, CDR2 FQNEAQ (reference sequence). The CDR3 spans 14 residues. V lost 5 bases to trimming and J lost 4 bases; unmatched junction nucleotides: 7. Another study also made use of these data, one on yellow fever vaccine responses in identical twins.

The rearrangement uses TRBV7-9 and TRBJ1-2; TRBD1 matches 7 bases. What was sequenced was PBMCs. This TCR derives from a woman in her late teens or twenties in good health. In DNA form, the CDR3 reads TGTGCCAGCAGCCCGAGACAGGGTCTCTATGGCTACACCTTC. It specifies CASSPRQGLYGYTF.